The next 6 T cell receptor beta chains were all read from a single sample in a study of beta chain features in type 1 diabetes (dated by TCRdb to the late 2010s). Beyond this particular receptor, the publication reports: In all four CD4+ subsets, TCRB CDR3 length was moderately but significantly shorter in type 1 diabetes patients.

No antigens are known for them. Library construction relied on the immunoSEQ multiplex PCR assay. The entire isolated RNA was reverse transcribed using the High Capacity cDNA Reverse Transcription Kit, and thus expressed TCRB transcripts were sequenced. TCRdb stores this immuneACCESS table with in-frame sequences only. Part of the clones is absent; in the studies checked, under half of the shortfall reflects unresolved V genes, and no reason is known for the rest. For this sample there are hundreds of thousands of clones; around 9% appear just once. The top ten clonotypes cover around 1% of the sample. The sample was central memory CD4+ T cells from blood. These receptors were taken from a man aged 25 to 45 with type 1 diabetes.

The chain combines TRBV27 with TRBJ1-6; TRBD1 matches at 11 bases. There are 18 residues in the CDR3. V gave up 3 bases and J gave up 5 bases; unmatched junction bases: 9. Germline CDR1 MNHEY, CDR2 SMNVEV (reference sequence). CDR3 bases: TGTGCCAGCAGTTTCGGTCGGGGACAGGGGGTCGATAATTCACCCCTCCACTTT. This encodes CASSFGRGQGVDNSPLHF.

A few counts support this clone. V gene TRBV7-9 combines with J gene TRBJ2-3; 7 bases map to TRBD1. The V segment lost 5 bases and the J segment 2 bases; nucleotides outside the gene matches: 7. Germline V gives CDR1 SEHNR, CDR2 FQNEAQ (reference sequence). The CDR3 is made up of 15 amino acids. The CDR3 DNA is TGTGCCAGCAGCCGTGGGGACAGTCCCACAGATACGCAGTATTTT. Its translation is CASSRGDSPTDTQYF.

This clone was counted between two and nine times. This chain connects TRBV5-1 to TRBJ2-3; D is uncertain. This CDR3 is 13 amino acids long. The germline V and J ends were trimmed by 2 bases and 4 bases, with 8 bases remaining between them. Per germline, CDR1 SGHRS and CDR2 YFSETQ. The CDR3 protein is CASSLGWADTQYF. CDR3 nucleotide sequence: TGCGCCAGCAGCTTAGGGTGGGCAGATACGCAGTATTTT.

This clone was counted ten times or more. The chain recombines TRBV5-6 with TRBJ2-7; 10 bases are shared with TRBD2. The CDR3 consists of 15 residues. Trimming removed 4 bases from V and 4 bases from J; junction bases left unmatched: 8. Looked up from germline, CDR1 is SGHDT and CDR2 is YYEEEE. The CDR3 sequence is CASSLGASGGYEQYF. CDR3 in DNA: TGTGCCAGCAGCCTGGGGGCTAGCGGGGGTTACGAGCAGTACTTC.

This chain connects TRBV5-1 to TRBJ2-5; D is uncertain. Trimming cost V 7 bases and J 2 bases, with 6 bases left between them. This CDR3 is 11 amino acids long. Per the germline V gene, CDR1 is SGHRS and CDR2 is YFSETQ. The CDR3 is CASGQQETQYF. The CDR3 DNA reads as TGCGCCAGCGGGCAGCAAGAGACCCAGTACTTC.

This clone was counted a few times. The same CDR3 can be traced to other DNA sequences in this sample. The chain couples TRBV6-6 to TRBJ2-7, with 8 positions matching TRBD1. V gave up 2 bases and J gave up 0 bases; unmatched junction bases: 3. This CDR3 comprises 15 residues. Germline CDR1 reads MNHNY; CDR2 reads SVGAGI (reference sequence). CDR3 residues: CASSYRTGNSYEQYF. Here the CDR3 DNA reads TGTGCCAGCAGTTACCGGACAGGGAACTCCTACGAGCAGTACTTC.